This entry is about one TCR beta chain. Its antigen is still unknown. One base away there is no much larger clone; base qualities are not given. Using the deep immunoSEQ assay, multiplex PCR amplified TCR CDR3 regions from genomic DNA. For each cell subset, the extracted genomic DNA was distributed evenly across all wells of several immunoSEQ 96-well plates, and each plate served as one replicate. Each replicate PCR for sorted subsets received about 220 ng genomic DNA, equal to roughly 29,000 T cell genomes. Purified libraries were measured with a Qubit 3.0 fluorometer, size-checked on a Bioanalyzer 2100, and measured again with the KAPA Library Quantification kit. A separate single-read 150-cycle Illumina NextSeq 550 flow cell was used to sequence each immunoSEQ 96-well plate. In the paper's pipeline: Because the immunoSEQ output held only junctional sequences and lacked quality scores, the filtering could not match the filtering applied to full-length reads. To assign V/J genes and CDR3, sequences were annotated against IMGT germline references using PyIR, a Python wrapper for IgBLAST v1.9. Reads with weak V/J assignments (E-value above 1e-6), missing CDR3, stop codons, out-of-frame junctions, or ambiguous translated residues were removed. V3J clonotypes were defined as sequences sharing the same inferred V gene, J gene, and CDR3 amino acid sequence. Percentage overlap between repertoires was calculated by dividing the number of shared unique clonotypes by the size of the smaller repertoire. RTK rarefaction, the Chao1 estimator, and Recon v2.1 estimates of unobserved clonotypes were used to assess repertoire richness. For all TCRbeta clonotypes obtained by the gDNA method from a few donors, generation probabilities were computed with OLGA. The immuneACCESS repertoire file appears here via TCRdb, limited to in-frame rearrangements. These files lack a portion of the clones; in checked studies, under half of the deficit traces to unresolved V genes, and the cause of the others is not known. From that table come the V and J calls and clone size; the DNA was used to work out D and trimming. The sample table contains around 2,000,000 clones; only one count was recorded for 85% to 95% of them. Roughly 0.13% of the sample is taken by the ten largest.

The donors were healthy, HIV-negative adults with no recently reported acute infections or vaccinations. All donors were Caucasian adults living in Nashville, Tennessee, USA. Magnetic negative selection was used to enrich CD4+ T cells, after which naive cells were positively selected on CD45RA and the negative fraction became the memory subset. Blood was obtained by leukapheresis, after which PBMCs were separated by Ficoll-Histopaque density gradient centrifugation and cryopreserved in liquid nitrogen vapor phase. Purity and quantity of every magnetically sorted T cell population were checked by analytical flow cytometry. Each sorted fraction had its genomic DNA isolated and then quantified by UV absorbance on a Nanodrop 2000c. The sample originates from a study of shared clonotypes between healthy human individuals (TCRdb year 2020). As for the study more broadly: The cohort included three men and a couple of women between 18 and 49 years of age. For each donor, CD4 naive and CD4 memory were each run on three plates, CD8 naive on two plates, and CD8 memory on one plate. To estimate repertoire size and how much clonotype sharing occurs between individuals, the study deeply sequenced the blood TCR repertoires of five healthy adults. Libraries were prepared and TCR repertoires were sequenced by different laboratories using diverse techniques, in order to increase sequencing depth and limit assay-specific biases. Per donor, leukapheresis produced somewhere between about 0.94 and 9.5 billion PBMCs.

General findings and caveats noted by the study authors: Higher generation probabilities were observed for clonotypes shared by all four sorted-subset donors than for non-shared clonotypes. Rarefaction of sorted-subset datasets indicated incomplete sequencing despite the large sequencing depth. Based on pairwise subsampling, the degree of clonotype sharing among donors was expected to be affected by sequencing depth. Naive subsets generally had larger estimated clonotype richness than memory subsets did. Sampling was restricted to blood, and TCR repertoires in tissues likely differ from the TCR repertoires found in blood. Sharing across a few donors was observed for around 5% of naive CD4, 3% to 4% of naive CD8, over 2% of memory CD4, and over 0.3% of memory CD8 clonotypes. Because the study included only a small number of donors, the genetic and exposure-history diversity represented was limited.

The CDR3 measures 12 amino acids from cysteine to phenylalanine. Just CDR3 DNA is preserved here, 36 bases in frame from base 1. V loses 5 bases, J loses 8 bases, and the germline ends lie 10 bases apart. Sequences SEHNR (CDR1) and FQNEAQ (CDR2) are obtained from the germline V gene (reference sequence). Sample: naive CD4+ T cells sorted from blood. This specimen's cell subset or site label, per the study, means: CD45RA+ positively selected. The receptor comes from a man younger than 35 in good health. This sequence uses TRBV7-9 and TRBJ2-1; a weak D assignment points to TRBD1 (6 bases agree). Here is the DNA: TGTGCCAGCAGCCAACAGGGCGATGAGCAGTTCTTC. This sequence encodes CASSQQGDEQFF. Outside the CDR3, residues come from the reference TRBV7-9 and TRBJ2-1 proteins, so the full variable domain is: DTGVSQNPRHKITKRGQNVTFRCDPISEHNRLYWYRQTLGQGPEFLTYFQNEAQLEKSRLLSDRFSAERPKGSFSTLEIQRTEQGDSAMYLCASSQQGDEQFFGPGTRLTVL.